Included here is one T cell receptor beta chain sequence, with context. The data stem from a study of blood T cell repertoires in COVID-19. Whole-study context: Samples taken during acute and convalescent COVID-19 were collected in the United States, Italy and Spain.

The germline gives CDR1 ENHRY, CDR2 SYGVKD. This CDR3 is built from 18 residues. The junction had 14 bases not matched to a gene; V was cut back by 4 bases and J by 2 bases. In the study's own analysis: Using reference gene primer amplification, nucleated cell counts were estimated. Generated by immunoSEQ multiplex PCR, the TCRdb table keeps only in-frame clones and is missing some. V and J calls and clone size are those listed in that table; D and trimming were worked out from the DNA. The table includes about 65,000 clones, 77% detected once. Material for sequencing was peripheral blood. The V gene is TRBV10-3, the J gene TRBJ1-2, with 9 bases lining up with TRBD1. The TCR sequence derives from a human donor in a cohort sampled during active COVID-19. This CDR3 is CAISGGAGTGSTNYGYTF. The CDR3 nucleotides are TGTGCCATCAGTGGGGGGGCCGGGACAGGGTCGACGAACTATGGCTACACCTTC.